This T cell receptor beta chain appears in the sequencing data of a study of blood T cell repertoires in COVID-19. Study-level information: The United States, Italy and Spain provided the acute and convalescent COVID-19 samples.

Study processing details: Reference gene primer amplification gave estimated nucleated cell counts. The assay was immunoSEQ multiplex PCR, and TCRdb's table has in-frame clones only and misses some. V, J and clone size were drawn from that table, and D and trimming were deduced from the DNA. The data show 190,000 or so clones, 90% seen once. This TCR was recovered from a man between 45 and 60 years old with acute or convalescent COVID-19. Sequencing was carried out using peripheral blood.

The CDR3 bases are TGCGCCAGCAGCCGAGGGACAGCTAACACCGGGGAGCTGTTTTTT. Amino acids: CASSRGTANTGELFF. The chain employs TRBV4-1 and TRBJ2-2, with 7 bases lining up with TRBD1. The CDR3 runs 15 residues. The germline V gene encodes CDR1 MGHRA and CDR2 YSYEKL. The V and J ends lost 4 bases and 2 bases, in that order; junction bases with no gene match: 4.